The clone carrying this T cell receptor beta chain was detected only a few times. Trimming cost V 5 bases and J 2 bases, with 13 bases left between them. CDR3 length: 15 residues. The TCRbeta library was prepared with unique molecular identifiers. TCRdb recomputed calls from the PCR reads with MiXCR, one row per CDR3 protein. The sample lists about a million distinct CDR3 sequences; about 29% were seen once. This entry is derived from a study of T-cell reconstitution after alpha-beta-depleted transplantation in children. The chain combines TRBV12-3 or TRBV12-4 with TRBJ1-5; no clear D gene. The source is a boy less than two years old who had a stem cell transplant for SCID, so the T cells may come from the graft donor. The sample here was PBMCs, mostly from graft donor cells, taken 360 days after TCRalphabeta/CD19-depleted stem cell transplant. The CDR3 loop is CASSPLEGRNQPQHF. CDR3 nucleotides: TGTGCCAGCAGTCCCCTAGAAGGTCGCAATCAGCCCCAGCATTTT.